A single sample gave rise to the 13 T cell receptor beta chains below, sequenced in a study of OX40 agonist ivuxolimab in advanced cancers. The library was generated by the immunoSEQ multiplex PCR assay. Entries here come from immuneACCESS through TCRdb and include only in-frame sequences with V and J called. Some clones fail to appear in such tables; in the studies checked, an unresolved V gene covers under half of the shortfall, and the cause of the remainder is unknown. The sample table shows about 48,000 clones, and 80% to 90% are seen once. 40% to 55% of the sample belongs to the ten largest clones. Here the sequenced sample was CD4+ or CD8+ T cells sorted from blood, taken in a trial of the OX40 agonist ivuxolimab. The receptors were sampled from an adult with an advanced solid tumor such as melanoma, head and neck, liver or kidney cancer.

The chain is built from TRBV5-1 and TRBJ2-1, with 11 bases lining up with TRBD2. The CDR3 has 15 residues. V lost 4 bases and J lost 5; bases outside the gene matches: 5. Germline assignment: CDR1 SGHRS and CDR2 YFSETQ. The CDR3 DNA sequence: TGCGCCAGCAGCCCCGGGACTAGCGGTAACAATGAGCAGTTCTTC. Translation: CASSPGTSGNNEQFF.

The genes are TRBV7-9 and TRBJ2-3; 8 bases fit TRBD2. Per germline, CDR1 SEHNR and CDR2 FQNEAQ (reference sequence). With V trimmed by 4 bases and J by 1 base, 13 bases remained unmatched. This CDR3 has 18 residues. CDR3 region: CASSSTSGGIGGTDTQYF. The CDR3 coding sequence is TGTGCCAGCAGCTCTACTAGCGGTGGGATAGGGGGCACAGATACGCAGTATTTT.

This clone was seen only once. The chain recombines TRBV5-4 with TRBJ2-2; 7 nucleotides align to TRBD2. This CDR3 spans 13 amino acids. The germline CDR1 and CDR2 sequences are SGHNT and YYREEE (reference sequence). V was pared by 3 bases and J by 4 bases, with 0 bases of the junction left unmatched. CDR3: CASSWGGTGELFF. The DNA for the CDR3 is TGTGCCAGCAGCTGGGGGGGCACCGGGGAGCTGTTTTTT.

This sequence joins TRBV9 and TRBJ1-2; D gene uncertain. This CDR3 is 15 amino acids long. V was pared by 3 bases and J by 7 bases, with 19 bases between. Germline loops: CDR1 SGDLS, CDR2 YYNGEE. CDR3 protein: CASSGETRSLGGYTF. CDR3 nucleotide sequence: TGTGCCAGCAGCGGGGAAACACGGTCTCTAGGTGGCTACACCTTC. Full variable domain (remainder filled in from reference TRBV9 and TRBJ1-2): DSGVTQTPKHLITATGQRVTLRCSPRSGDLSVYWYQQSLDQGLQFLIQYYNGEERAKGNILERFSAQQFPDLHSELNLSSLELGDSALYFCASSGETRSLGGYTFGSGTRLTVV.

This rearrangement joins TRBV7-9 to TRBJ1-1; tentative D call: TRBD1 (5 bases). Germline V gives CDR1 SEHNR, CDR2 FQNEAQ (reference sequence). With 4 bases removed from V and 0 bases from J, the gap between germline ends came to 9 bases. The CDR3 sequence is 14 residues long. The CDR3 bases are TGTGCCAGCAGCTCAACACAGGTGAACACTGAAGCTTTCTTT. This encodes CASSSTQVNTEAFF.

This clone was recorded only once. The chain uses TRBV5-6 and TRBJ1-5; the D is unclear. The CDR3 has 12 amino acids. CDR1 and CDR2 (germline): SGHDT, YYEEEE. Trimming shortened V by 4 bases and J by 7 bases, and 9 bases separated the two germline ends. The CDR3 reads CASSPQGQPQHF. The CDR3 DNA reads TGTGCCAGCAGCCCCCAAGGGCAGCCCCAGCATTTT.

The chain recombines TRBV9 with TRBJ1-5; D may be TRBD1 (5 bases). CDR1 is SGDLS, CDR2 YYNGEE, per germline. The CDR3 length is 14 residues. V was trimmed by 3 bases and J by 0 bases, leaving 7 bases between them. As DNA, the CDR3 is TGTGCCAGCAGCGACGGGACTAGCAATCAGCCCCAGCATTTT. As protein: CASSDGTSNQPQHF.

The V gene is TRBV27, the J gene TRBJ1-5; D may be TRBD1 (6 bases). Trimming left V 5 bases short and J 7 bases short, with 18 bases between. This CDR3 spans 15 amino acids. Germline CDR1 and CDR2: MNHEY and SMNVEV (reference sequence). This CDR3 is CASSPWTASDQPQHF. CDR3 bases: TGTGCCAGCAGTCCTTGGACAGCCTCGGACCAGCCCCAGCATTTT.

The chain joins TRBV4-1 to TRBJ1-2; no reliable D call. Germline V gene data show CDR1 as MGHRA and CDR2 as YSYEKL. Trimming cost V 1 base and J 8 bases, with 8 bases left between them. The CDR3 sequence is 12 residues long. For the CDR3, the DNA is TGCGCCAGCAGCCAAGGGTCCGGCGGCTACACCTTC. Protein sequence: CASSQGSGGYTF.

The chain is built from TRBV5-8 and TRBJ2-5, with D unclear. The germline CDR1 and CDR2 sequences are SGHTS and YDEGEE. This CDR3 region has 10 residues. The ends were cut back, 4 bases at V and 5 bases at J, with 3 bases in the middle. The CDR3 reads CASSSETQYF. The CDR3 nucleotides read TGTGCCAGCAGCAGCGAGACCCAGTACTTC.

Regarding this clone: One end of the junction fails to match germline, which may point to a read error. The chain joins TRBV4-3 to TRBJ2-7; 14 bases line up with TRBD2. CDR1 LGHNA and CDR2 YSLEER come from the germline V gene. This CDR3 comprises 15 residues. DNA of the CDR3: TGCGCCAGCAGTCAAGCCGGGACTAGCGGGGGCGAGCAGTACTTC. It translates to CASSQAGTSGGEQYF.

V gene TRBV21-1 combines with J gene TRBJ2-7. TRBV21-1 is deemed a pseudogene. The CDR3 covers 14 residues. CDR3 protein: CASTSRDGFYEQYF. Written as DNA, the CDR3 is TGTGCCAGCACCTCCCGGGACGGATTCTACGAGCAGTACTTC.

This clone was picked up a small number of times. V and J are TRBV7-9 and TRBJ1-5; D may be TRBD1 (5 bases). Trimming took 2 bases from V and 3 from J, leaving 14 bases between them. The CDR3 sequence is 16 residues long. CDR1 and CDR2 from the germline V gene are SEHNR and FQNEAQ (reference sequence). The DNA for the CDR3 is TGTGCCAGCAGCTTAAGTTCTTGGGACCTCAATCAGCCCCAGCATTTT. It yields the protein CASSLSSWDLNQPQHF.